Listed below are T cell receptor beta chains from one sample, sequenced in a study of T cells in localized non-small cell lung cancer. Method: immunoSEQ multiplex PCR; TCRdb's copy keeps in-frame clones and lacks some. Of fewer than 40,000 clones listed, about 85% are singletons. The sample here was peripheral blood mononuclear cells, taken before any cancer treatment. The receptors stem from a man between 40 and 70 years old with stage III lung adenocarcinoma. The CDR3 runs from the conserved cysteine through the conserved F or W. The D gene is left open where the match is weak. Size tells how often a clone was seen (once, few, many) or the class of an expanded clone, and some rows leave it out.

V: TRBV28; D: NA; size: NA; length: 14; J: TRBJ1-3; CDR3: CASSFQGPRNTIYF; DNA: TGTGCCAGCAGTTTTCAGGGGCCGAGAAACACCATATATTTT
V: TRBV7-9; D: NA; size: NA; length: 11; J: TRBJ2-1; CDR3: CASSQSEEQFF; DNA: TGTGCCAGCAGTCAAAGCGAAGAGCAGTTCTTC
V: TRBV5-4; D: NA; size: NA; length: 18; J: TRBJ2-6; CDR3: CASSLATGTGSGANVLTF; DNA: TGTGCCAGCAGCTTGGCAACAGGGACCGGCTCTGGGGCCAACGTCCTGACTTTC
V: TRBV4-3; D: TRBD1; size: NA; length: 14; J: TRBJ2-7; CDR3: CASSQDLRDREEYF; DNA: TGCGCCAGCAGCCAGGACCTCAGGGACAGGGAAGAGTACTTC
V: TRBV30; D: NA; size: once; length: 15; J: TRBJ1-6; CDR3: CAYEGLGSYNSPLHF; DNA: TGTGCCTATGAGGGGCTGGGCTCCTATAATTCACCCCTCCACTTT
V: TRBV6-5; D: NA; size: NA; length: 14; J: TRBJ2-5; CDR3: CASTRRVGGETQYF; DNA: TGTGCCAGCACTCGACGGGTTGGGGGAGAGACCCAGTACTTC
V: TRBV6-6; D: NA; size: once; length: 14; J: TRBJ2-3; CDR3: CASKLTGPGDTQYF; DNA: TGTGCCAGCAAACTGACAGGCCCAGGCGATACGCAGTATTTT
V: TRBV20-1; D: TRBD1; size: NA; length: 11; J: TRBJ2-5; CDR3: CGGQFQETQYF; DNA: TGCGGGGGACAGTTTCAAGAGACCCAGTACTTC
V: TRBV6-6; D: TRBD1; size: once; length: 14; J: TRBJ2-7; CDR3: CASRGTGFSYEQYF; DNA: TGTGCCAGCAGGGGGACAGGGTTCTCCTACGAGCAGTACTTC
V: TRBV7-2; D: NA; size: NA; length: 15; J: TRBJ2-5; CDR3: CASSLGAGIQETQYF; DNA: TGTGCCAGCAGCTTAGGCGCGGGTATCCAAGAGACCCAGTACTTC
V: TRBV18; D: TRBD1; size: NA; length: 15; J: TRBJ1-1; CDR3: CASSPLMGQGTEAFF; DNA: TGTGCCAGCTCACCTTTAATGGGACAGGGCACTGAAGCTTTCTTT
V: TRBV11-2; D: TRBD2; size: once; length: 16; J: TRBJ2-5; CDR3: CASSFGGGLQQETQYF; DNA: TGTGCCAGCAGCTTCGGCGGGGGGCTCCAACAAGAGACCCAGTACTTC
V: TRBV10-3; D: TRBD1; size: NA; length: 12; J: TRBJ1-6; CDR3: CAISTTGVALHF; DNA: TGTGCCATCAGCACCACAGGGGTAGCCCTCCACTTT
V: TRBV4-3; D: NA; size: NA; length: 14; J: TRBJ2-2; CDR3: CASSHGKNTGELFF; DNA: TGCGCCAGCAGCCATGGGAAGAACACCGGGGAGCTGTTTTTT
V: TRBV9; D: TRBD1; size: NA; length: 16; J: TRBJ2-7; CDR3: CASSPRVGQGAYEQYF; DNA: TGTGCCAGCAGCCCAAGAGTCGGTCAGGGGGCTTACGAGCAGTACTTC
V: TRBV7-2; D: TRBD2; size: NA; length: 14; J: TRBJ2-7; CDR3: CASSSGLATHEQYF; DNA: TGTGCCAGCAGCTCGGGACTAGCTACCCACGAGCAGTACTTC
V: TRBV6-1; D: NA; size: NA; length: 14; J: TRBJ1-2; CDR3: CASSERFSGYGYTF; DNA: TGTGCCAGCAGTGAAAGGTTTTCGGGCTATGGCTACACCTTC
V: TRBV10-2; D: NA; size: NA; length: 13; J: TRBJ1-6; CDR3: CASSEQGRSPLHF; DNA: TGCGCCAGCAGTGAACAGGGAAGATCACCCCTCCACTTT
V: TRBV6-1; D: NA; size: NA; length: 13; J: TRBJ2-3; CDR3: CATQRPYTDTQYF; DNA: TGTGCCACCCAACGACCGTACACAGATACGCAGTATTTT
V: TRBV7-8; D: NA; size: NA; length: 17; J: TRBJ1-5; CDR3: CASSLPSGIYSNQPQHF; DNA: TGTGCCAGCAGCTTACCCTCAGGGATTTATAGCAATCAGCCCCAGCATTTT
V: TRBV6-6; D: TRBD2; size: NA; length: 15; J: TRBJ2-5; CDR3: CASSPPGGARETQYF; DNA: TGTGCCAGCAGCCCCCCGGGGGGGGCGAGGGAGACCCAGTACTTC
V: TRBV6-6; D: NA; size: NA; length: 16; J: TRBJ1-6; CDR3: CASSYRMPGGDSPLHF; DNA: TGTGCCAGCAGTTACCGCATGCCCGGTGGGGATTCACCCCTCCACTTT
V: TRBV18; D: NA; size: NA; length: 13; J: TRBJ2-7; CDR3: CASSYGLGDEQYF; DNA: TGTGCCAGCTCATACGGACTGGGCGACGAGCAGTACTTC
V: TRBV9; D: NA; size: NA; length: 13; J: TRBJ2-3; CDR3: CASSVSETDTQYF; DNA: TGTGCCAGCAGCGTCTCTGAGACAGATACGCAGTATTTT
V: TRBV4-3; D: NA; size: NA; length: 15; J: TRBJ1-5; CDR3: CASSQTTGGNQPQHF; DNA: TGCGCCAGCAGCCAAACAACTGGGGGCAATCAGCCCCAGCATTTT
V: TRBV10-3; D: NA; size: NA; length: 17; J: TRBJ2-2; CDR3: CAISESWQGRDTGELFF; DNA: TGTGCCATCAGTGAGTCTTGGCAGGGTCGCGACACCGGGGAGCTGTTTTTT
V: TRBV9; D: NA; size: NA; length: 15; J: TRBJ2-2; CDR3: CASSAPQRGVGELFF; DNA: TGTGCCAGCAGCGCTCCCCAAAGGGGTGTCGGGGAGCTGTTTTTT
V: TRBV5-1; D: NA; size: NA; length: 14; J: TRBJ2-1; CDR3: CATIRDPGANEQFF; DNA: TGCGCCACCATTAGAGACCCAGGGGCGAATGAGCAGTTCTTC
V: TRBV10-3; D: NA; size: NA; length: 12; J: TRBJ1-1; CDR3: CAISEEAGGAFF; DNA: TGTGCCATCAGTGAGGAAGCGGGGGGAGCTTTCTTT
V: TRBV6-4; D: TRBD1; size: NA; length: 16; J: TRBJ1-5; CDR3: CASSTRDRFRNQPQHF; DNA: TGTGCCAGCAGTACCCGGGACAGGTTTCGCAATCAGCCCCAGCATTTT
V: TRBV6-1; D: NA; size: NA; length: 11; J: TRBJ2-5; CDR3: CASAPVETQYF; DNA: TGTGCCAGCGCCCCCGTGGAGACCCAGTACTTC
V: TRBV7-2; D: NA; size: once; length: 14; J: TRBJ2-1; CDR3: CASSLDPVNNEQFF; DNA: TGTGCCAGCAGCTTAGATCCCGTTAACAATGAGCAGTTCTTC
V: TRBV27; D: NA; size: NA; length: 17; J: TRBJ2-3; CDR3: CASSFYGAMSSTDTQYF; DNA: TGTGCCAGCAGTTTTTATGGTGCGATGTCTAGCACAGATACGCAGTATTTT
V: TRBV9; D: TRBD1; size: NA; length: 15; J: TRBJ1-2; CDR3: CASSFRPTGEGGYTF; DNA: TGTGCCAGCAGCTTCCGCCCTACAGGGGAGGGTGGCTACACCTTC
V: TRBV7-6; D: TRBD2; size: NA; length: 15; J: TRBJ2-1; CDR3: CASSLSSGGADEQFF; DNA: TGTGCCAGCAGCTTAAGTAGCGGGGGGGCCGATGAGCAGTTCTTC
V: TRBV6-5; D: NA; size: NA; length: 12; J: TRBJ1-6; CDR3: CASSGRDSPLHF; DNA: TGTGCCAGCAGCGGAAGAGATTCACCCCTCCACTTT
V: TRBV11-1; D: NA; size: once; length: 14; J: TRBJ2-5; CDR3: CASSHQAYQETQYF; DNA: TGTGCCAGCAGCCACCAGGCCTACCAAGAGACCCAGTACTTC
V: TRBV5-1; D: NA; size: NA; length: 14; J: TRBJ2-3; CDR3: CASSKAGATDTQYF; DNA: TGCGCCAGCAGCAAAGCCGGGGCTACAGATACGCAGTATTTT
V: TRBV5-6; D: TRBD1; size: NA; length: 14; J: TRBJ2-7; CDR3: CASSWGTGVYEQYF; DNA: TGTGCCAGCAGCTGGGGGACAGGGGTCTACGAGCAGTACTTC
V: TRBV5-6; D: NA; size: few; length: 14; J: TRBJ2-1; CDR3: CASSFSATYNEQFF; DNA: TGTGCCAGCAGCTTTTCGGCTACATACAATGAGCAGTTCTTC
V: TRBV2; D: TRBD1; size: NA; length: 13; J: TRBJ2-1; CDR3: CASRDRDKGEQFF; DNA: TGTGCCAGCCGGGACAGGGATAAAGGTGAGCAGTTCTTC
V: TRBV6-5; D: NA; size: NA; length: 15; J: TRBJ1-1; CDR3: CASSYSGAQNTEAFF; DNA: TGTGCCAGCAGTTACTCGGGGGCCCAGAACACTGAAGCTTTCTTT
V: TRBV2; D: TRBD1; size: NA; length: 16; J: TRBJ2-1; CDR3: CASRDESGQGAYEQFF; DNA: TGTGCCAGCAGGGATGAATCGGGACAGGGGGCTTATGAGCAGTTCTTC
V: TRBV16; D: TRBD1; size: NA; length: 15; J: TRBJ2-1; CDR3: CASRPGQGSYNEQFF; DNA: TGTGCCAGCAGACCCGGACAGGGGTCCTACAATGAGCAGTTCTTC
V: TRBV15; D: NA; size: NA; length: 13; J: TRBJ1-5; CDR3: CATSRVNEDRQHF; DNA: TGTGCCACCAGCAGAGTAAACGAAGACCGTCAGCATTTT
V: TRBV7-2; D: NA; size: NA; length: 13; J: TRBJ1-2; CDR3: CASSLGVDYGYTF; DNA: TGTGCCAGCAGCTTGGGGGTCGACTATGGCTACACCTTC
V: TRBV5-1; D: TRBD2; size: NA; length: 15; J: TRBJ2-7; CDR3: CASSLDGGGTYEQYF; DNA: TGCGCCAGCAGCTTGGACGGCGGGGGGACATACGAGCAGTACTTC
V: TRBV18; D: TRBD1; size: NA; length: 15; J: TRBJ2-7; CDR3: CASSRTGESSYEQYF; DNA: TGTGCCAGCTCCCGGACAGGGGAAAGCTCCTACGAGCAGTACTTC